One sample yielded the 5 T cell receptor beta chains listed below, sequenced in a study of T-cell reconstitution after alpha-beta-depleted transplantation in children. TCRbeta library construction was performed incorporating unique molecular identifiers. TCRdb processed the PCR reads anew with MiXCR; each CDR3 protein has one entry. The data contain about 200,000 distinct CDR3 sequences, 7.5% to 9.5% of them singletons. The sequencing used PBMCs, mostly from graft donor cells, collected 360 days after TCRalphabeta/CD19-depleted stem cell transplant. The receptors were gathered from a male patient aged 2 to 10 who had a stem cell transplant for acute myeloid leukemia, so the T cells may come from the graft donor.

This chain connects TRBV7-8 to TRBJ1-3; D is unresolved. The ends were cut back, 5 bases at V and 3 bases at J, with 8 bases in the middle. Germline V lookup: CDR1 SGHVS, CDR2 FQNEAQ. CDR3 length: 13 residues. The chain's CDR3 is CASSPGVGNTIYF. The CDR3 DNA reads TGTGCCAGCAGCCCCGGCGTTGGAAACACCATATATTTT.

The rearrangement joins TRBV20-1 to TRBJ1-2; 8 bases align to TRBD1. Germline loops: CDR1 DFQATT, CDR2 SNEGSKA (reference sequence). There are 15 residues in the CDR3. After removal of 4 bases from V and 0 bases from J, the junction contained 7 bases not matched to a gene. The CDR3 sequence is CSAKGSDRANYGYTF. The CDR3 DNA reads TGCAGTGCTAAGGGGTCGGACAGGGCTAACTATGGCTACACCTTC.

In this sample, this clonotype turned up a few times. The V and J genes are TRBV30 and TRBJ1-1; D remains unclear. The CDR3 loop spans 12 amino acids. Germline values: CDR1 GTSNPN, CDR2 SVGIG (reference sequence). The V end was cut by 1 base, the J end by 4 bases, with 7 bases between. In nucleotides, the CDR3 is TGTGCCTGGAGTGGGCTTTCCACTGAAGCTTTCTTT. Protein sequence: CAWSGLSTEAFF.

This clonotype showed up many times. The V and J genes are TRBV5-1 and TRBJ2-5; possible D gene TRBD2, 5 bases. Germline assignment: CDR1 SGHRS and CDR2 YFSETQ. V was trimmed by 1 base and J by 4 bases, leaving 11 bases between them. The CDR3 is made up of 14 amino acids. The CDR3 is CASSLYPGRETQYF. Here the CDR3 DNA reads TGCGCCAGCAGCTTGTACCCGGGAAGAGAGACCCAGTACTTC.

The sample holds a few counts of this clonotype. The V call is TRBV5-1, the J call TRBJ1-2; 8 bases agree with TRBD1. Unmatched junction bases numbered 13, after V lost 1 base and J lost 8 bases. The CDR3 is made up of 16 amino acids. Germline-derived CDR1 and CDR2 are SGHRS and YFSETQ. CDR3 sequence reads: CASSLFTDRGGLGYTF. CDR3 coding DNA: TGCGCCAGCAGCTTGTTCACTGACAGGGGAGGACTGGGCTACACCTTC. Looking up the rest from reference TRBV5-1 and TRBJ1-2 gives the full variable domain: KAGVTQTPRYLIKTRGQQVTLSCSPISGHRSVSWYQQTPGQGLQFLFEYFSETQRNKGNFPGRFSGRQFSNSRSEMNVSTLELGDSALYLCASSLFTDRGGLGYTFGSGTRLTVV.